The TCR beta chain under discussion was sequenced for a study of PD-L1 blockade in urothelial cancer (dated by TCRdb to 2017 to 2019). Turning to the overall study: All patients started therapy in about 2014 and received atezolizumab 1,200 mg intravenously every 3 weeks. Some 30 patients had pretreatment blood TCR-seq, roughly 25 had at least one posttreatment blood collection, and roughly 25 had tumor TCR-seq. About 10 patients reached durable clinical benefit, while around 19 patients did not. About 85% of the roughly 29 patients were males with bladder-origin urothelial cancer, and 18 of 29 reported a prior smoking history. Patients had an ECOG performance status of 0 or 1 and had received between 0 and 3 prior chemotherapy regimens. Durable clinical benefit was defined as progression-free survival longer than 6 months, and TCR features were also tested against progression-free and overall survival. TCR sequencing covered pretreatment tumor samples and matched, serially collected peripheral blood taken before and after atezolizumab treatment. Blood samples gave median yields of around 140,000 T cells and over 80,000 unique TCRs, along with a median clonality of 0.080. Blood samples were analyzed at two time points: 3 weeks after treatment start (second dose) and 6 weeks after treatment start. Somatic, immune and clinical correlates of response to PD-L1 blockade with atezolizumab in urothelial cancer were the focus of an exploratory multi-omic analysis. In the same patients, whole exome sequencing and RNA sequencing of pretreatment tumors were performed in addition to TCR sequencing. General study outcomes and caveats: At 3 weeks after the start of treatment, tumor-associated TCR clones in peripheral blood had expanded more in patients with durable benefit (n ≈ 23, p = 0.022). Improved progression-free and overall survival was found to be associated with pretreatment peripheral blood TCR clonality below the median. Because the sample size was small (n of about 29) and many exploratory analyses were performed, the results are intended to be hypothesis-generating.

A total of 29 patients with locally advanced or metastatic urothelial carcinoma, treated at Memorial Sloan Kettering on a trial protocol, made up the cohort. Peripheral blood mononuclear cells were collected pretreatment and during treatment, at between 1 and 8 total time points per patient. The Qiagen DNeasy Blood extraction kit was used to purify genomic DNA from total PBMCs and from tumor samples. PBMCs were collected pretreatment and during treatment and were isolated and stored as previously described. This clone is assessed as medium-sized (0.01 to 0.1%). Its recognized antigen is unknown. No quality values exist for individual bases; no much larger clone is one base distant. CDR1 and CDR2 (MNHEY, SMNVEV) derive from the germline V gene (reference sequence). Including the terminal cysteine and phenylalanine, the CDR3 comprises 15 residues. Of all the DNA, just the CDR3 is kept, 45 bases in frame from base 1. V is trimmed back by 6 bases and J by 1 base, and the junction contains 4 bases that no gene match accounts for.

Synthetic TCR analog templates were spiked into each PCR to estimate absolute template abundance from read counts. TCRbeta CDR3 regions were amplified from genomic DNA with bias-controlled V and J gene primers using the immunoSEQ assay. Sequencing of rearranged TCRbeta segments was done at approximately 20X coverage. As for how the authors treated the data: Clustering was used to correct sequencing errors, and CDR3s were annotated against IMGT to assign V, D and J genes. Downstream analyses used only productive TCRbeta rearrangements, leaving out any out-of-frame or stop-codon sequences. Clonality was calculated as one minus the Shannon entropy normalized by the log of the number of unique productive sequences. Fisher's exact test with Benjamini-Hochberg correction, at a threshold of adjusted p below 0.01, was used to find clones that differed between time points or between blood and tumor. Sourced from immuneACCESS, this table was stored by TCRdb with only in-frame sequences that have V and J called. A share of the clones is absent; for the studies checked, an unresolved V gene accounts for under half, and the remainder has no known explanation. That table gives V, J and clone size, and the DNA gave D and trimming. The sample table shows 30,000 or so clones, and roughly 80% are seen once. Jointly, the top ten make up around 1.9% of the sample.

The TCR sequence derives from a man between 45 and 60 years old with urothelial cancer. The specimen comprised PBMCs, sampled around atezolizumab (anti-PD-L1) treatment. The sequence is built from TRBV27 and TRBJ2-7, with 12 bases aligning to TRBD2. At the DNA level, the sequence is TGTGCCAGCAGGTCGACTAGCGGGGGTTCCTACGAGCAGTACTTC. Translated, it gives CASRSTSGGSYEQYF.